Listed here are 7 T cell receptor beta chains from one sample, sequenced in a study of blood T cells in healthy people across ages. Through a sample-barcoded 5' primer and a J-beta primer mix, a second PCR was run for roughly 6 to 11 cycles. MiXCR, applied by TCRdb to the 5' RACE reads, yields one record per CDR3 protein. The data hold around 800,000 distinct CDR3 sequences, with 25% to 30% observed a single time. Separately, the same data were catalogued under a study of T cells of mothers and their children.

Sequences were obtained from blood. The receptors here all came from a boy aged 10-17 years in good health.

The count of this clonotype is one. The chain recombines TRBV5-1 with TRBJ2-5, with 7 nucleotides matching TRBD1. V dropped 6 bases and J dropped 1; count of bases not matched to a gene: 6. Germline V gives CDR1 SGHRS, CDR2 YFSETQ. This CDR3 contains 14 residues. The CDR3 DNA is TGCGCCAGCATGTCCGGGACAGCCCAAGAGACCCAGTACTTC. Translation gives CASMSGTAQETQYF.

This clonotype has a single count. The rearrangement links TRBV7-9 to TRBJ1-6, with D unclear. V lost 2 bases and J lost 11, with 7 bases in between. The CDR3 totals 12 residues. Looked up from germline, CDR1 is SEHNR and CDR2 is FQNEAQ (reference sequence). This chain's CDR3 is CASSLSLTPLHF. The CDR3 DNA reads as TGTGCCAGCAGCTTATCTCTAACACCCCTCCACTTT.

The DNA of the CDR3 is TGTGCCAGCAGCGTATATCCCCTGAAGACCCAGTACTTC. Translated: CASSVYPLKTQYF. The rearrangement joins TRBV9 to TRBJ2-5; unclear D gene. V was pared by 1 base and J by 6 bases, with 10 bases between. The CDR3 is 13 residues long. Germline V gives CDR1 SGDLS, CDR2 YYNGEE.

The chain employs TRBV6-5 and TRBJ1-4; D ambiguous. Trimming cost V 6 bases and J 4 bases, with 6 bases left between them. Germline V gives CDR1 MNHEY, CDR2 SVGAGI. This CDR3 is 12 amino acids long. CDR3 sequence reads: CASRDFNEKLFF. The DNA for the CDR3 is TGTGCCAGCAGGGACTTTAATGAAAAACTGTTTTTT.

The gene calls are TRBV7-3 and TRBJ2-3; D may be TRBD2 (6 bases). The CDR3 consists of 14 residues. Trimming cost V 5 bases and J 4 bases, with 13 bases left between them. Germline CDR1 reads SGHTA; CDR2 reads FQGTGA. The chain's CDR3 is CASSPGGGADTQYF. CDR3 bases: TGTGCCAGCAGCCCCGGGGGTGGCGCAGATACGCAGTATTTT.

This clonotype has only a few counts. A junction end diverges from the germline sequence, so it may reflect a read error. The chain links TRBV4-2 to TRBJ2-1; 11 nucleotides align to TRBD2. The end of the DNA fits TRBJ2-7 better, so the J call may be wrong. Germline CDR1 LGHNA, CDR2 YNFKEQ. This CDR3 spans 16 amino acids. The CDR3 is CASSQPLAGGSHEQYF. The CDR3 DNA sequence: TGTGCCAGCAGCCAACCCCTAGCGGGGGGCTCCCACGAGCAGTACTTC.

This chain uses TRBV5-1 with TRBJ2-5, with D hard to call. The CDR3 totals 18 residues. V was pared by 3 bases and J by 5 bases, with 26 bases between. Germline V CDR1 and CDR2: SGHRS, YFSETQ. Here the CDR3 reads CASSSSKRATFGEETQYF. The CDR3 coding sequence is TGCGCCAGCAGCTCCTCCAAGCGCGCGACCTTTGGAGAGGAGACCCAGTACTTC.